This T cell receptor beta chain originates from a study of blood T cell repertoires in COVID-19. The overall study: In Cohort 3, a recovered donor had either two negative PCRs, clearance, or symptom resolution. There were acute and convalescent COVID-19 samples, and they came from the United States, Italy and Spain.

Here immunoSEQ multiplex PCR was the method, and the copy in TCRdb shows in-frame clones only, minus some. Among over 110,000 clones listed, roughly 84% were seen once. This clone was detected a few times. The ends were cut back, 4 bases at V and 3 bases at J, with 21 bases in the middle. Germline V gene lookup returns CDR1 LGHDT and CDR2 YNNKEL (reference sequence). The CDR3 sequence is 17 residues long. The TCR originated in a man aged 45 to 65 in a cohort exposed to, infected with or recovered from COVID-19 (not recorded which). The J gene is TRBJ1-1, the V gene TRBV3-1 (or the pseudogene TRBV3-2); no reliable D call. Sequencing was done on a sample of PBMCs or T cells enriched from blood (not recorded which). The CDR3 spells CASSPTSLTGKDTEAFF. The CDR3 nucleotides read TGTGCCAGCAGCCCGACCTCCTTGACGGGGAAGGACACTGAAGCTTTCTTT.